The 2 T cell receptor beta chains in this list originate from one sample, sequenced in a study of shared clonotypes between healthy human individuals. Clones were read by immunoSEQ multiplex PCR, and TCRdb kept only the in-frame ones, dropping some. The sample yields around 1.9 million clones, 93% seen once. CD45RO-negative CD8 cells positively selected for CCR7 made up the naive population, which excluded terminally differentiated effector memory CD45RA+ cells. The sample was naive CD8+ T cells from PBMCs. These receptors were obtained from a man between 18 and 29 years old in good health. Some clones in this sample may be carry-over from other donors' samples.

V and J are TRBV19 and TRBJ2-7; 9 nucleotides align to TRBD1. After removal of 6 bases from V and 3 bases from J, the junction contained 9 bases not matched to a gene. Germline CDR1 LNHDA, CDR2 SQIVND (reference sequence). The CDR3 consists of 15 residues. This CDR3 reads CASRNRRDRVYEQYF. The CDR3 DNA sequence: TGTGCCAGTAGAAACCGCCGGGACAGGGTCTACGAGCAGTACTTC.

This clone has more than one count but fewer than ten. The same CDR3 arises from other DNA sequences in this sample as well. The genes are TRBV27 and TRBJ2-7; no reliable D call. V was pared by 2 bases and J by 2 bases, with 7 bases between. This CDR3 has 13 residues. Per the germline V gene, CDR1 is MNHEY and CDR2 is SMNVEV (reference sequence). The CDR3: CASSLGLTYEQYF. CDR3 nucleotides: TGTGCCAGCAGTTTAGGTCTCACCTACGAGCAGTACTTC.